These T cell receptor beta chains were read from a single sample in a study of blood T cells in healthy people across ages. Using its own MiXCR run on the 5' RACE reads, TCRdb lists one record per CDR3 protein. The sample lists approximately 1.5 million distinct CDR3 sequences; 42% were seen once. Specimen: blood. The receptors come from a woman aged 18-30 years in good health. Both conserved end residues are part of each CDR3. Fields, in order: J gene, clone size, D gene, V gene, CDR3 protein, CDR3 DNA. D genes are given only for firm matches. Clone size is stated in some rows and not others, as once, few, many or a class when expanded.

>TRBJ2-1|NA|TRBD2|TRBV18
CASSPAGGLVYNEQFF
TGTGCCAGCTCTCCTGCGGGAGGGCTGGTTTACAATGAGCAGTTCTTC
>TRBJ2-6|NA|NA|TRBV4-3
CASSQGTPGANVLTF
TGCGCCAGCAGCCAGGGGACACCGGGGGCCAACGTCCTGACTTTC
>TRBJ2-1|NA|NA|TRBV7-6
CASSLDPSPGLSSYNEQFF
TGTGCCAGCAGCTTAGACCCCTCACCGGGACTCAGCTCCTACAATGAGCAGTTCTTC
>TRBJ1-2|few|NA|TRBV20-1
CSGGGNYGYTF
TGCAGTGGAGGGGGTAACTATGGCTACACCTTC
>TRBJ2-1|NA|TRBD2|TRBV11-2
CASSLPLAGGGNEQFF
TGTGCCAGCAGCTTACCCCTAGCGGGGGGCGGCAATGAGCAGTTCTTC
>TRBJ2-1|NA|TRBD2|TRBV7-2
CASSSHSSGGNEQFF
TGTGCCAGCAGCTCGCACTCTAGCGGGGGCAATGAGCAGTTCTTC
>TRBJ2-7|NA|NA|TRBV12-5
CASGPQDSDERYF
TGTGCTAGTGGGCCCCAAGACAGTGACGAGCGGTACTTC
>TRBJ1-6|few|NA|TRBV28
CASSPGLGDSPLHF
TGTGCCAGCAGCCCGGGCCTCGGGGATTCACCCCTCCACTTT
>TRBJ1-2|NA|NA|TRBV30
CAWSVLEGLWSGYTF
TGTGCCTGGAGTGTACTTGAGGGGCTGTGGAGCGGCTACACCTTC
>TRBJ1-1|few|NA|TRBV6-2/TRBV6-3
CASRRGVNTEAFF
TGTGCCAGCAGGAGGGGGGTGAACACTGAAGCTTTCTTT
>TRBJ2-1|NA|TRBD1|TRBV7-2
CASSFPDRVITEQFF
TGTGCCAGCAGCTTCCCCGACAGGGTAATCACTGAGCAGTTCTTC
>TRBJ2-1|NA|TRBD2|TRBV20-1
CSASTGLAYNEQFF
TGCAGTGCTAGTACGGGACTAGCTTACAATGAGCAGTTCTTC
>TRBJ1-2|NA|NA|TRBV3-1
CASSQAAQVKGYTF
TGTGCCAGCAGCCAAGCGGCCCAGGTCAAAGGCTACACCTTC
>TRBJ2-1|NA|TRBD2|TRBV10-2
CASRKGLAGSEQFF
TGCGCCAGCAGAAAAGGACTAGCGGGATCTGAGCAGTTCTTC
>TRBJ2-3|few|TRBD2|TRBV4-2
CASSQETGGPWADTQYF
TGTGCCAGCAGCCAAGAAACGGGAGGGCCCTGGGCAGATACGCAGTATTTT
>TRBJ1-6|many|NA|TRBV20-1
CSARDDYSPLHF
TGCAGTGCTAGAGATGACTATTCACCCCTCCACTTT
>TRBJ2-7|NA|NA|TRBV10-3
CAIGGTETYEQYF
TGTGCCATCGGGGGGACAGAGACCTACGAGCAGTACTTC
>TRBJ1-1|NA|NA|TRBV29-1
CSVDKRGIGTEAFF
TGCAGCGTTGATAAGAGGGGGATTGGTACTGAAGCTTTCTTT